This T cell receptor beta chain came from a study of T cell responses to AZD1222 COVID-19 vaccine. CDR1 is SGHTA and CDR2 is FQGNSA in the germline V gene. The CDR3 covers 14 residues. Trimming left V 1 base short and J 2 bases short, with 9 bases between. Repertoires were generated with immunoSEQ multiplex PCR, while TCRdb's copy carries only in-frame clones and drops some. The repertoire includes approximately 100,000 clones, about 93% of them detected once, and around 5% sits in the top ten. Comment on this clone: The antigen is not known.

Study findings and constraints: Unmutated variant regions are reportedly the target of nearly half of TCRs that are spike-specific.

The specimen was peripheral blood, collected on day 0 of AZD1222 vaccination. This chain joins TRBV7-2 and TRBJ2-7; D perhaps matches TRBD1 (6 bases). The receptor comes from an adult in good health. CDR3 DNA: TGTGCCAGCAGCTTAGTACAGGGACCCTACGAGCAGTACTTC. It specifies CASSLVQGPYEQYF.